Presented here are 17 T cell receptor beta chains from one specimen sequenced in a study of blood T cell repertoires in COVID-19 (dated by TCRdb to 2018 to 2020). The library was generated by the immunoSEQ multiplex PCR assay. What TCRdb holds here is the immuneACCESS table cut down to in-frame rearrangements. Part of the clones is not present; checked against another copy, under half of the missing clones reflect an unresolved V gene, and the others are unexplained. The sample has some 220,000 clones on record, around 84% of them singletons. The ten largest clonotypes hold 4.5% to 5.5% of the sample. Sequencing was performed on peripheral blood. The source is a woman aged 55-69 years who had recovered from COVID-19.

The chain recombines TRBV18 with TRBJ1-2, with D possibly TRBD1 on 6 matching bases. Trimming cost V 5 bases and J 0 bases, with 13 bases left between them. Germline CDR1 KGHSH, CDR2 LQKENI. The CDR3 sequence is 15 residues long. DNA for the CDR3: TGTGCCAGCTCAACTTCAGGGGACCCTAACTATGGCTACACCTTC. As protein: CASSTSGDPNYGYTF.

V usage is TRBV5-1 and J usage is TRBJ2-7, with 8 nucleotides matching TRBD1. Per germline, CDR1 SGHRS and CDR2 YFSETQ. CDR3 size: 17 residues. V trimming: 0 bases; J trimming: 3 bases; junction bases outside the gene matches: 11. CDR3 sequence: CASSLAPHGQGNYEQYF. The CDR3 nucleotides read TGCGCCAGCAGCTTGGCCCCACACGGACAGGGAAACTACGAGCAGTACTTC.

This chain joins TRBV15 and TRBJ2-3; TRBD1 matches at 7 bases. The CDR3 sequence is 14 residues long. Trimming took 8 bases from V and 1 from J; bases not matched to a gene: 6. The germline V gene has CDR1 LNHNV and CDR2 YYDKDF (reference sequence). DNA for the CDR3: TGTGCCACCCGCACAGGGGTCCGCACAGATACGCAGTATTTT. Amino acids: CATRTGVRTDTQYF.

The chain has TRBV4-2 and TRBJ2-7; D is possibly TRBD1 (5 bases). Germline lookup yields CDR1 LGHNA and CDR2 YNFKEQ. The V gene lost 11 bases and the J gene lost 6 bases, with 26 bases spanning the gap. This CDR3 comprises 15 residues. CDR3 sequence: CAPYPGRERFVEQYF. The CDR3 bases are TGTGCCCCCTACCCCGGCAGGGAACGATTTGTCGAGCAGTACTTC.

The V call is TRBV7-3, the J call TRBJ2-7; 9 bases line up with TRBD2. In germline, CDR1 is SGHTA, CDR2 FQGTGA. The CDR3 contains 15 residues. V lost 7 bases and J lost 5; bases outside the gene matches: 12. The CDR3 DNA reads TGTGCCAGCAAAGCGGGGGGCCTCCGGACCCACGAGCAGTACTTC. This sequence encodes CASKAGGLRTHEQYF.

This clone was counted between two and nine times. J is TRBJ1-4 and V is TRBV28; D not resolved. Between the trimmed V and J ends, which lost 11 bases and 0 bases, there was a span of 7 bases. This CDR3 has 12 residues. CDR1 is MDHEN, CDR2 SYDVKM, per germline. This CDR3 reads CAAGTTNEKLFF. In nucleotides, the CDR3 is TGTGCCGCGGGTACAACTAATGAAAAACTGTTTTTT. Variable domain in full (rest from reference TRBV28 and TRBJ1-4): DVKVTQSSRYLVKRTGEKVFLECVQDMDHENMFWYRQDPGLGLRLIYFSYDVKMKEKGDIPEGYSVSREKKERFSLILESASTNQTSMYLCAAGTTNEKLFFGSGTQLSVL.

The chain uses TRBV6-2 or TRBV6-3 and TRBJ2-4; 12 bases are a match to TRBD2. The V segment lost 7 bases and the J segment 3 bases; nucleotides outside the gene matches: 4. Germline CDR1 is MNHEY and CDR2 is SVGEGT. The CDR3 spans 15 residues. CDR3 loop: CASTPLAGGKNIQYF. The CDR3 DNA sequence: TGTGCCAGCACCCCACTAGCGGGGGGCAAAAACATTCAGTACTTC.

This clone has more than one count but fewer than ten. The rearrangement uses TRBV6-1 and TRBJ1-5; 7 bases map to TRBD1. Looked up from germline, CDR1 is MNHNS and CDR2 is SASEGT. After removal of 0 bases from V and 8 bases from J, the junction contained 4 bases not matched to a gene. The CDR3 sequence is 14 residues long. The CDR3 sequence: CASSEATGLKPQHF. The CDR3 DNA reads TGTGCCAGCAGTGAAGCGACAGGGTTGAAGCCCCAGCATTTT.

The chain couples TRBV10-3 to TRBJ2-5; a possible D gene is TRBD2 (7 bases). V was shortened by 3 bases and J by 4 bases, with 21 bases between the two germline ends. The CDR3 is 17 amino acids. Germline V gene data show CDR1 as ENHRY and CDR2 as SYGVKD. CDR3 residues: CAISDPGFGGLGETQYF. Here the CDR3 DNA reads TGTGCCATCAGTGACCCCGGTTTCGGGGGGCTCGGAGAGACCCAGTACTTC.

The chain has TRBV4-3 and TRBJ2-3; TRBD1 might be the D (6 bases). The CDR3 extends over 16 amino acids. V was clipped by 2 bases and J by 2 bases, with 14 bases between them. Looked up from germline, CDR1 is LGHNA and CDR2 is YSLEER. The chain's CDR3 is CASSQTGTLFTDTQYF. The CDR3 DNA sequence: TGCGCCAGCAGCCAAACCGGGACACTCTTCACAGATACGCAGTATTTT.

This clone was picked up one time. The CDR3, as DNA: TGTGCCACCACCGGGACAGGGACCTACGAGCAGTACTTC. This codes for CATTGTGTYEQYF. This chain connects TRBV6-5 to TRBJ2-7, with 9 bases fitting TRBD1. The trim removed 10 bases at V and 2 bases at J, leaving 6 bases unmatched. This CDR3 has 13 residues. In germline, CDR1 is MNHEY, CDR2 SVGAGI.

The chain is built from TRBV5-1 and TRBJ1-1; the match to TRBD1 covers 7 bases. V gave up 0 bases and J gave up 7 bases; unmatched junction bases: 3. The CDR3 has 13 amino acids. The germline V gene encodes CDR1 SGHRS and CDR2 YFSETQ. CDR3 loop: CASSLARGVEAFF. Here the CDR3 DNA reads TGCGCCAGCAGCTTGGCCAGGGGGGTTGAAGCTTTCTTT.

The genes are TRBV19 and TRBJ1-5; 10 nucleotides align to TRBD1. The CDR3 runs 16 residues. J was trimmed by 0 bases and V by 6 bases; bases with no gene match: 5. CDR1 LNHDA and CDR2 SQIVND come from the germline V gene (reference sequence). The CDR3 spells CASRGTGVNSNQPQHF. The CDR3 coding sequence is TGTGCCAGTAGAGGGACAGGGGTAAATAGCAATCAGCCCCAGCATTTT.

This clone was picked up one time. V gene TRBV3-1 (or the pseudogene TRBV3-2) combines with J gene TRBJ2-5; 9 bases align to TRBD1. This CDR3 is 14 amino acids long. Germline values: CDR1 LGHDT, CDR2 YNNKEL (reference sequence). With 4 bases clipped from V and 3 bases from J, the junction kept 3 bases outside the gene matches. This chain's CDR3 is CASSRGTGKETQYF. For the CDR3, the DNA is TGTGCCAGCAGCCGGGGGACAGGGAAAGAGACCCAGTACTTC.

V gene TRBV12-3 or TRBV12-4 combines with J gene TRBJ2-3, with D uncertain. V lost 6 bases to trimming and J lost 7 bases, with 8 bases between them. CDR3 length: 11 amino acids. CDR3 amino acids: CASSPKHTQYF. The CDR3 region has the DNA TGTGCCAGCAGCCCAAAGCATACGCAGTATTTT.

This chain links TRBV6-5 with TRBJ1-1; no definite D call. The germline CDR1 and CDR2 sequences are MNHEY and SVGAGI. The CDR3 has 12 amino acids. V was trimmed by 2 bases and J by 6 bases, leaving 7 bases between them. This CDR3 is CASSYGRAEAFF. In nucleotides, the CDR3 is TGTGCCAGCAGTTACGGGCGGGCTGAAGCTTTCTTT.

In its sample, this clone was seen a few times. The rearrangement uses TRBV2 and TRBJ2-3, with unresolved D. V lost 6 bases and J lost 4, with 11 bases in between. Germline CDR1 and CDR2: SNHLY and FYNNEI. The CDR3 totals 13 residues. The CDR3 nucleotides read TGTGCCAGCAGCTCCACTTTTTCAGATACGCAGTATTTT. This translates into CASSSTFSDTQYF.